This is a list of T cell receptor beta chains from one sample in a study of blood T cells in healthy people across ages. One entry per CDR3 protein, called by TCRdb with MiXCR from the 5' RACE reads. The table lists around 800,000 distinct CDR3 sequences, around two thirds of them singletons. Sequencing input: blood. These receptors were collected from a man aged 30-40 years in good health. Each CDR3 is given without its conserved first and last residue.

V: TRBV9
J: TRBJ2-3
CDR3: ASSVAGGASTDMQY

V: TRBV9
J: TRBJ1-1
CDR3: ASSVETGGLAF

V: TRBV5-1
J: TRBJ1-4
CDR3: ASSLALGVVNEKLF

V: TRBV20-1
J: TRBJ1-5
CDR3: SAFGQVEQPQH

V: TRBV6-1
J: TRBJ2-7
CDR3: ASSEQLTGLNYEQY

V: TRBV11-2
J: TRBJ2-3
CDR3: ASSDLKATDTQY

V: TRBV7-2
J: TRBJ2-5
CDR3: ASSRRGLERRETQY

V: TRBV12-3/TRBV12-4
J: TRBJ1-2
CDR3: ASSFQANYGYT

V: TRBV28
J: TRBJ2-1
CDR3: ASSLFDLSNSPYNEQF

V: TRBV9
J: TRBJ1-2
CDR3: ASSAGGFDYGYT

V: TRBV28
J: TRBJ2-3
CDR3: ASSFRRTSGGPLRRDTQY

V: TRBV20-1
J: TRBJ2-3
CDR3: SISSEGPTDTQY

V: TRBV20-1
J: .
CDR3: SATPMVKTQY

V: TRBV29-1
J: TRBJ1-1
CDR3: SVNRDRGLRRAF

V: TRBV4-3
J: TRBJ2-2
CDR3: ASSQAPGYTGELF

V: TRBV28
J: TRBJ1-2
CDR3: ASSLGGGSYGYT

V: TRBV9
J: TRBJ2-7
CDR3: ASSAGGQGYYEQY

V: TRBV4-3
J: TRBJ2-7
CDR3: ASSRGLSSSYEQY

V: TRBV5-1
J: TRBJ2-1
CDR3: ASSKGQGPDEQF

V: TRBV11-2
J: TRBJ2-1
CDR3: ASSRNSGGGYNEQF

V: TRBV6-5
J: TRBJ2-7
CDR3: ASRQAGEQY

V: TRBV20-1
J: TRBJ2-1
CDR3: SARDGQRLNNEQF

V: TRBV6-2/TRBV6-3
J: TRBJ2-7
CDR3: ASSYDRGRDEQY

V: TRBV28
J: TRBJ1-6
CDR3: ASSSPTGRNSPLH

V: TRBV5-1
J: TRBJ1-2
CDR3: ASSPTGSSGYT

V: TRBV6-5
J: TRBJ1-2
CDR3: ASSYRTGGRSYT

V: TRBV7-2
J: TRBJ1-2
CDR3: ASSWAKDYGYT

V: TRBV14
J: TRBJ2-3
CDR3: ASSQVLAGGTDTQY